These 9 T cell receptor beta chains share one sample of origin, sequenced in a study of glioma-infiltrating T cells after dendritic cell vaccination. TCRdb's copy holds only in-frame clones and misses some; the assay was immunoSEQ multiplex PCR. This sample has over 55,000 clones, with about 76% found just once. Sequencing was performed on blood, taken before dendritic cell vaccination. The receptors originated from a human donor with glioblastoma.

The chain is built from TRBV18 and TRBJ1-1; D gene unclear. CDR3 length: 12 residues. V lost 0 bases, J lost 6 bases, and 5 bases lay in between. The germline V gene has CDR1 KGHSH and CDR2 LQKENI. The CDR3 nucleotides read TGTGCCAGCTCACCACCGACATCTGAAGCTTTCTTT. Its protein is CASSPPTSEAFF.

This chain joins TRBV5-1 and TRBJ1-1; the match to TRBD1 covers 9 bases. The CDR3 has 15 residues. V shed 5 bases, J shed 1 base, and the junction held 6 bases outside the gene matches. Germline V gene sequence: CDR1 SGHRS, CDR2 YFSETQ. CDR3 region: CASRETGGKNTEAFF. DNA for the CDR3: TGCGCCAGCAGAGAGACAGGGGGGAAGAACACTGAAGCTTTCTTT. Full variable domain (remainder filled in from reference TRBV5-1 and TRBJ1-1): KAGVTQTPRYLIKTRGQQVTLSCSPISGHRSVSWYQQTPGQGLQFLFEYFSETQRNKGNFPGRFSGRQFSNSRSEMNVSTLELGDSALYLCASRETGGKNTEAFFGQGTRLTVV.

The chain couples TRBV5-1 to TRBJ2-2, with 8 positions matching TRBD1. Germline CDR1 is SGHRS and CDR2 is YFSETQ. There are 14 residues in the CDR3. The V gene end was trimmed by 9 bases and the J gene end by 1 base; junction bases not matched to a gene: 5. CDR3 coding DNA: TGCGCCACCCGGGGACAGGAGAACACCGGGGAGCTGTTTTTT. Amino acid sequence: CATRGQENTGELFF.

The chain is built from TRBV7-9 and TRBJ1-2; D remains unclear. Germline CDR1 is SEHNR and CDR2 is FQNEAQ (reference sequence). With 2 bases removed from V and 4 bases from J, the gap between germline ends came to 5 bases. This CDR3 is built from 12 residues. CDR3: CASSLNTYGYTF. The CDR3 region has the DNA TGTGCCAGCAGCTTAAACACCTATGGCTACACCTTC.

A single count supports this clone. This rearrangement joins TRBV6-5 to TRBJ2-2, with TRBD2 matching over 9 bases. J gave up 6 bases and V 0 bases, and 5 bases lay outside the gene matches. The CDR3 totals 16 residues. Germline V gene sequence: CDR1 MNHEY, CDR2 SVGAGI. CDR3 amino acids: CASSYSVTSGPGELFF. The CDR3 bases are TGTGCCAGCAGTTACTCGGTGACTAGCGGTCCCGGGGAGCTGTTTTTT.

V gene TRBV5-6 combines with J gene TRBJ1-4, with D unresolved. CDR3 length equals 18 residues. Per the germline V gene, CDR1 is SGHDT and CDR2 is YYEEEE. The V gene lost 3 bases and the J gene lost 0 bases, with 18 bases spanning the gap. This CDR3 is CASSSYFYSGATNEKLFF. CDR3 in DNA: TGTGCCAGCAGCTCATATTTTTACTCGGGTGCAACTAATGAAAAACTGTTTTTT.

V and J are TRBV7-8 and TRBJ2-7; TRBD1 is a possible D gene (5 bases). CDR3 length equals 16 residues. V dropped 2 bases and J dropped 2 bases, with 16 bases sitting between them. CDR1 SGHVS and CDR2 FQNEAQ come from the germline V gene. DNA of the CDR3: TGTGCCAGCAGCTTAAGACAGTTTCCTCGCACCTACGAGCAGTACTTC. Protein: CASSLRQFPRTYEQYF.

V gene TRBV7-9 combines with J gene TRBJ2-1, with 8 bases identical to TRBD2. The CDR3 totals 15 residues. Germline CDR1 reads SEHNR; CDR2 reads FQNEAQ (reference sequence). The V and J ends lost 5 bases and 5 bases, in that order; junction bases with no gene match: 8. DNA for the CDR3: TGTGCCAGCAGCCAAGGACTAGCAAGCCACAATGAGCAGTTCTTC. Translated, it gives CASSQGLASHNEQFF.

This chain links TRBV4-2 with TRBJ2-6; D unclear. Trimming left V 0 bases short and J 0 bases short, with 6 bases between. The germline V gene has CDR1 LGHNA and CDR2 YNFKEQ. The CDR3 totals 16 residues. Here the CDR3 DNA reads TGTGCCAGCAGCCAAGATTTGAGCTCTGGGGCCAACGTCCTGACTTTC. Translation gives CASSQDLSSGANVLTF.